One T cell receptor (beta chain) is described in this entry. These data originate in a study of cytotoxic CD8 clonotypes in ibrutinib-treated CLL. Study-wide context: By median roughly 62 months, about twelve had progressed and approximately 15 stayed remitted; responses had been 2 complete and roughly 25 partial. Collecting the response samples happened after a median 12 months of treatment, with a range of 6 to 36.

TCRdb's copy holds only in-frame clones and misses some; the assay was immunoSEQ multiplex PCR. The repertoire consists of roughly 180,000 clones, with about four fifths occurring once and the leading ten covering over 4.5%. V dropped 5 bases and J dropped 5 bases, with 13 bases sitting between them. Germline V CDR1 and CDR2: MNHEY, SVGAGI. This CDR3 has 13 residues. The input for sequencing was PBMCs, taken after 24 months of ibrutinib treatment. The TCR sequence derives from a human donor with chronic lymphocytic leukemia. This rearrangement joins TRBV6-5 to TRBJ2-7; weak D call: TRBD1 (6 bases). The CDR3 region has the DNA TGTGCCAGCAGTGTACAGGGTCGGGACGAGCAGTACTTC. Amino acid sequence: CASSVQGRDEQYF.